The rows below give T cell receptor beta chains drawn from one sample of a study of blood T cell repertoires in COVID-19. The repertoire was sequenced with immunoSEQ multiplex PCR; TCRdb's copy has only in-frame clones and lacks some. The data contain 150,000 to 200,000 clones, about four fifths of them singletons. Sequenced input: peripheral blood. The receptor set was obtained from a man between 60 and 70 years old with active or convalescent COVID-19. The CDR3 runs from the conserved cysteine through the conserved F or W. D genes are given only for firm matches. Clone size, where shown, is once, few, many, or a class for clones that have expanded.

>TRBJ1-6|-|-|TRBV6-5
TGTGCCAGCACTACCTGGGGCGGAGATAATTCACCCCTCCACTTT
CASTTWGGDNSPLHF
>TRBJ1-6|-|TRBD1|TRBV5-1
TGCGCCAGCAGCGCGGGACAGGGAACACCCCTCCACTTT
CASSAGQGTPLHF
>TRBJ2-3|-|TRBD2|TRBV3-1/TRBV3-2
TGTGCCAGCAGCCAAGATTCCAGCGGGGCTACAAAGGACACGCAGTATTTT
CASSQDSSGATKDTQYF
>TRBJ1-2|-|TRBD1|TRBV19
TGTGCCAGTAGTGGACCGACAGGGCTCTCGGATGGCTACACCTTC
CASSGPTGLSDGYTF
>TRBJ2-7|-|-|TRBV7-9
TGTGCCAGCAGCTTAAACGCAGACGAGCAGTACTTC
CASSLNADEQYF
>TRBJ2-7|-|-|TRBV10-1
TGCGCCAGCAGTGAGTCCTGGACTCGGCCCGAGCAGTACTTC
CASSESWTRPEQYF
>TRBJ1-4|once|-|TRBV2
TGTGCCAGCAGTGAGGTTCCAGCCCAGGAGGGGAAACTGTTTTTT
CASSEVPAQEGKLFF
>TRBJ1-1|-|-|TRBV29-1
TGCAGCGTAGGTGTACAGGCATGGATGAACACTGAAGCTTTCTTT
CSVGVQAWMNTEAFF
>TRBJ2-1|-|TRBD1|TRBV28
TGTGCCAGCAGACTTGGGACAGGGGATTCCTACAATGAGCAGTTCTTC
CASRLGTGDSYNEQFF
>TRBJ1-1|-|TRBD1|TRBV9
TGTGCCAGCAGCGGACAGGGGTACACTGAAGCTTTCTTT
CASSGQGYTEAFF
>TRBJ2-1|-|TRBD2|TRBV19
TGTGCCAGCAGTAATAGTGGACTAGCGGGAGTGAATGAGCAGTTCTTC
CASSNSGLAGVNEQFF
>TRBJ2-7|-|TRBD1|TRBV7-9
TGTGCCAGCAGCTTACCTGGACAGGCCCGCGGGTCCTACGAGCAGTACTTC
CASSLPGQARGSYEQYF
>TRBJ1-5|-|-|TRBV29-1
TGCAGCGTTGGGCAGGGCAACAATCAGCCCCAGCATTTT
CSVGQGNNQPQHF
>TRBJ2-1|-|TRBD1|TRBV2
TGTGCCAGCAGTGTCCGGACAGGGGGTTGGAATGAGCAGTTCTTC
CASSVRTGGWNEQFF
>TRBJ2-2|-|-|TRBV2
TGTGCCAGCAGTGAAACTTGGGGGGACACCGGGGAGCTGTTTTTT
CASSETWGDTGELFF
>TRBJ1-1|-|-|TRBV5-1
TGCGCCAGCAGCAGACAGGTTTTGGGATCCGGTGAAGCTTTCTTT
CASSRQVLGSGEAFF
>TRBJ1-5|-|TRBD1|TRBV7-2
TGTGCCAGCAGCCCTGGACAGGTACGAAATCAGCCCCAGCATTTT
CASSPGQVRNQPQHF
>TRBJ2-1|-|TRBD2|TRBV11-1
TGTGCCAGCAGCGACACTAGCGACTATGAGCAGTTCTTC
CASSDTSDYEQFF
>TRBJ2-3|-|-|TRBV10-3
TGTGCCATCAGTGACGCCTCCTCCGCAGGGGAAACAGATACGCAGTATTTT
CAISDASSAGETDTQYF
>TRBJ2-5|-|-|TRBV5-4
TGTGCCAGCAGCCCGGGTCGGGTCCAAGAGACCCAGTACTTC
CASSPGRVQETQYF
>TRBJ1-1|-|-|TRBV27
TGTGCCAGCAGCCGTGGTTACGGTTACACTGAAGCTTTCTTT
CASSRGYGYTEAFF
>TRBJ1-6|-|-|TRBV5-1
TGCGCCAGCAGCTCCTTAGAAGGGGTTAGGGGGAATTCACCCCTCCACTTT
CASSSLEGVRGNSPLHF
>TRBJ1-5|-|TRBD1|TRBV28
TGTGCCAGCTGGACAGGGGGTAACAATCAGCCCCAGCATTTT
CASWTGGNNQPQHF
>TRBJ2-1|-|TRBD2|TRBV10-1
TGCGCCAGCAGTGGACCGCGGGGGGTGAATGAGCAGTTCTTC
CASSGPRGVNEQFF
>TRBJ1-2|-|-|TRBV29-1
TGCAGCGTTGATTTGAGAGCTAACTATGGCTACACCTTC
CSVDLRANYGYTF
>TRBJ1-2|-|-|TRBV6-5
TGTGCCAGCAGCAGGATATCTGAATATGGCTACACCTTC
CASSRISEYGYTF
>TRBJ2-5|-|TRBD2|TRBV2
TGTGCCAGCAGGACTAGCGGGAAGGAGACCCAGTACTTC
CASRTSGKETQYF
>TRBJ2-1|-|TRBD1|TRBV11-2
TGTGCCAGCAGCTCGAACAGGGGTTGGGAGCAGTTCTTC
CASSSNRGWEQFF
>TRBJ2-2|-|TRBD1|TRBV5-4
TGTGCCAGCAGCTTGCCTGGACAGGGAGCAACCGGGGAGCTGTTTTTT
CASSLPGQGATGELFF
>TRBJ1-5|-|-|TRBV7-2
TGTGCCAGCAGCTTAGACCAGGGAAGTCAGCCCCAGCATTTT
CASSLDQGSQPQHF
>TRBJ2-3|-|-|TRBV6-5
TGTGCCAGCAGTTACTCGACAGGCACAGATACGCAGTATTTT
CASSYSTGTDTQYF
>TRBJ1-4|-|-|TRBV6-5
TGTGCCAGCAGGGGGGGAACAACTAATGAAAAACTGTTTTTT
CASRGGTTNEKLFF
>TRBJ1-5|-|TRBD1|TRBV19
TGTGCCAGTAGTTTCAGGGGGGAGGAACAGCCCCAGCATTTT
CASSFRGEEQPQHF
>TRBJ2-7|-|TRBD2|TRBV9
TGTGCCAGCAGCCCTAGCGGGGGGCTTACCTACGAGCAGTACTTC
CASSPSGGLTYEQYF
>TRBJ2-5|few|TRBD1|TRBV2
TGTGCCAGCAGCCGGGACAGCCAAGAGACCCAGTACTTC
CASSRDSQETQYF
>TRBJ2-7|-|TRBD2|TRBV7-9
TGTGCCAGCAGCAAAGGACTAGCGGGAGGCGAGCAGTACTTC
CASSKGLAGGEQYF
>TRBJ2-2|once|-|TRBV3-1/TRBV3-2
TGTGCCAGCAGCCACGTCAGCCCGGGCACCGGGGAGCTGTTTTTT
CASSHVSPGTGELFF
>TRBJ1-2|-|-|TRBV7-8
TGTGCCAGCAGCTTAGGACAACACTATGGCTACACCTTC
CASSLGQHYGYTF
>TRBJ1-1|-|TRBD1|TRBV28
TGTGCCAGCGGTCAGGGGGTCCACACTGAAGCTTTCTTT
CASGQGVHTEAFF
>TRBJ2-7|-|-|TRBV29-1
TGCAGCGTTTTAGCGAGTACCTCCTACGAGCAGTACTTC
CSVLASTSYEQYF